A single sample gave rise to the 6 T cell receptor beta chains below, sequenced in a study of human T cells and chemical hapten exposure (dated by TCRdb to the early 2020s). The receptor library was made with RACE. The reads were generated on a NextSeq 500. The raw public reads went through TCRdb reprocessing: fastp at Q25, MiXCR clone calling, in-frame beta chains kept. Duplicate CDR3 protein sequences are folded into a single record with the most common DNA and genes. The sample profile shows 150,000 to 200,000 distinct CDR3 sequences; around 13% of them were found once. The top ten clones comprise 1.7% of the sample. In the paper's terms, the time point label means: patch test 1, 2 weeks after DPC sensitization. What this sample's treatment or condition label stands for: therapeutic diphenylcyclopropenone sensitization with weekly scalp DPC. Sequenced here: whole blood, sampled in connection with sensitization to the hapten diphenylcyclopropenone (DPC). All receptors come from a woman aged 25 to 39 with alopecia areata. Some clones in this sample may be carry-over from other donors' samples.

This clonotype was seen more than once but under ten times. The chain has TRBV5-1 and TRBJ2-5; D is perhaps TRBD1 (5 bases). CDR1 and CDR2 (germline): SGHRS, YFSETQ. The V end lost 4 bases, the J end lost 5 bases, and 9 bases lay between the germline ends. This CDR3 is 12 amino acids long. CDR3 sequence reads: CASSPTGETQYF. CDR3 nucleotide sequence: TGCGCCAGCAGCCCCACAGGCGAGACCCAGTACTTC. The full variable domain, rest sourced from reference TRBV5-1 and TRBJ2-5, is KAGVTQTPRYLIKTRGQQVTLSCSPISGHRSVSWYQQTPGQGLQFLFEYFSETQRNKGNFPGRFSGRQFSNSRSEMNVSTLELGDSALYLCASSPTGETQYFGPGTRLLVL.

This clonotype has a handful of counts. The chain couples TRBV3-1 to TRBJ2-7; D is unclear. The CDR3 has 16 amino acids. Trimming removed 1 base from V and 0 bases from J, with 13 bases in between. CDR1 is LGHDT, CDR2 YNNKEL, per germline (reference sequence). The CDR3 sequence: CASSQGLVGSSYEQYF. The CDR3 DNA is TGTGCCAGCAGCCAAGGCCTAGTCGGTAGCTCCTACGAGCAGTACTTC.

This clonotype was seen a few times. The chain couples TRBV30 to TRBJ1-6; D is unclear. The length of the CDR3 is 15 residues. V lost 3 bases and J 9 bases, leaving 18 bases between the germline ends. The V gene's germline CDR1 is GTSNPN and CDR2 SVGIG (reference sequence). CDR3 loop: CAWRGSPGSLSPLHF. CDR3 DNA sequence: TGTGCCTGGAGAGGCAGTCCGGGCTCCCTTTCACCCCTCCACTTT.

The CDR3 sequence: CASSLTSGGGSPLHF. DNA of the CDR3: TGTGCCAGCAGCCTAACGTCTGGGGGCGGATCACCCCTCCACTTT. The chain recombines TRBV6-2 or TRBV6-3 with TRBJ1-6, with D tentatively TRBD1 (6 bases). The CDR3 runs 15 residues. V was trimmed by 6 bases and J by 10 bases, leaving 19 bases between them. The germline gives CDR1 MNHEY, CDR2 SVGEGT.

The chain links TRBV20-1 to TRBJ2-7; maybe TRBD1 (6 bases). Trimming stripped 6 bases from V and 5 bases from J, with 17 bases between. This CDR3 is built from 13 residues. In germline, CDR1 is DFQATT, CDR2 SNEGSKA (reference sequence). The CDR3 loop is CSAPKPGVNEQYF. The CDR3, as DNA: TGCAGTGCCCCCAAGCCAGGGGTTAACGAGCAGTACTTC.

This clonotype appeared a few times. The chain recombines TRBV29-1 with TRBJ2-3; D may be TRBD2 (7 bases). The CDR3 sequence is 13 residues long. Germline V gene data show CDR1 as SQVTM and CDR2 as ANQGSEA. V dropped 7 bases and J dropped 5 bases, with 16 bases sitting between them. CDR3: CSAPEGGGDTQYF. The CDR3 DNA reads TGCAGCGCTCCCGAGGGGGGGGGAGATACGCAGTATTTT.